A single sample is the source of the 27 T cell receptor beta chains below, sequenced in a study of T cell responses to AZD1222 COVID-19 vaccine. Assay: immunoSEQ multiplex PCR; the TCRdb copy retains only in-frame clones and omits some. Among 80,000 to 85,000 clones listed, around 90% were seen once. The sample consisted of peripheral blood, taken 28 days after the second AZD1222 dose. The receptors were gathered from an adult who received the AZD1222 COVID-19 vaccine.

As DNA, the CDR3 is TGTGCCAGCAGTGCCCCAGGGAGCTATGGCTACACCTTC. This translates into CASSAPGSYGYTF. The chain recombines TRBV28 with TRBJ1-2, with D perhaps TRBD1 (5 bases). Deletions cut 5 bases from V and 4 bases from J, with 11 bases between. This CDR3 comprises 13 residues. Germline V gene data show CDR1 as MDHEN and CDR2 as SYDVKM.

This chain joins TRBV18 and TRBJ2-7; D not certain. CDR1 is KGHSH and CDR2 is LQKENI in the germline V gene. The CDR3 extends over 12 amino acids. The V gene lost 4 bases and the J gene lost 0 bases, with 4 bases spanning the gap. CDR3 sequence reads: CASSLSSYEQYF. In DNA, the CDR3 is TGTGCCAGCTCACTCTCCTCCTACGAGCAGTACTTC.

The chain employs TRBV19 and TRBJ2-3; 9 nucleotides agree with TRBD2. The CDR3 is made up of 14 amino acids. The V gene's germline CDR1 is LNHDA and CDR2 SQIVND (reference sequence). Losses at the gene ends were 8 bases for V and 2 bases for J; bases not matched to a gene: 5. This CDR3 is CASALAGATDTQYF. CDR3 DNA: TGTGCCAGTGCCTTAGCGGGGGCCACAGATACGCAGTATTTT.

The gene calls are TRBV2 and TRBJ2-1; D is uncertain. Germline values: CDR1 SNHLY, CDR2 FYNNEI. The CDR3 is made up of 13 amino acids. V shed 0 bases and J shed 6 bases, with 6 bases lying between them. This CDR3 is CASSEAGFNEQFF. CDR3 coding DNA: TGTGCCAGCAGTGAAGCAGGGTTCAATGAGCAGTTCTTC.

The rearrangement joins TRBV7-6 to TRBJ2-1, with 11 bases aligning to TRBD2. This CDR3 comprises 18 residues. V was pared by 1 base and J by 7 bases, with 12 bases of the junction left unmatched. Germline lookup yields CDR1 SGHVS and CDR2 FNYEAQ. CDR3 sequence: CASSLGTQLAGVSNEQFF. The CDR3, as DNA: TGTGCCAGCAGCTTAGGTACCCAACTAGCGGGAGTGTCTAATGAGCAGTTCTTC.

The rearrangement uses TRBV19 and TRBJ2-2, with D possibly TRBD2 on 6 matching bases. The CDR3 extends over 14 amino acids. V lost 3 bases and J lost 6, with 11 bases in between. Germline lookup yields CDR1 LNHDA and CDR2 SQIVND (reference sequence). CDR3 sequence reads: CASSIRAGSGELFF. CDR3 coding DNA: TGTGCCAGTAGTATCCGCGCGGGATCCGGGGAGCTGTTTTTT.

The J gene is TRBJ2-2, the V gene TRBV21-1. TRBV21-1 is annotated as a pseudogene. CDR3 size: 12 residues. CDR3 nucleotide sequence: TGTACGGGGCAGGAAGGCACCGGGGAGCTGTTTTTT. Translation: CTGQEGTGELFF.

Of note for this clone: A much larger clone sits a single nucleotide away, making a read error possible. In the same sample, other DNA sequences code for this CDR3. The genes are TRBV4-3 and TRBJ1-2, with 8 bases matching TRBD1. Germline CDR1 is LGHNA and CDR2 is YSLEER. The CDR3 contains 13 residues. Trimming took 6 bases from V and 8 from J; bases not matched to a gene: 8. Here the CDR3 DNA reads TGCGCCAGCAGTATGACAGGGGTTCGCGGCTACACCTTC. As protein: CASSMTGVRGYTF.

The chain couples TRBV15 to TRBJ1-1; D is unresolved. In germline, CDR1 is LNHNV, CDR2 YYDKDF (reference sequence). The CDR3 sequence is 15 residues long. V gave up 0 bases and J gave up 5 bases, with 13 bases separating them. The CDR3 DNA follows: TGTGCCACCAGCAGAGATCTAGGTTGGGGTACTGAAGCTTTCTTT. This translates into CATSRDLGWGTEAFF. The complete variable domain, with remaining parts taken from reference TRBV15 and TRBJ1-1, reads DAMVIQNPRYQVTQFGKPVTLSCSQTLNHNVMYWYQQKSSQAPKLLFHYYDKDFNNEADTPDNFQSRRPNTSFCFLDIRSPGLGDTAMYLCATSRDLGWGTEAFFGQGTRLTVV.

The rearrangement joins TRBV12-3 or TRBV12-4 to TRBJ1-3; D remains ambiguous. The CDR3 contains 12 residues. V dropped 6 bases and J dropped 4 bases, with 7 bases sitting between them. CDR3 in amino acids: CASRIGGNTIYF. The CDR3 bases are TGTGCCAGCAGGATAGGAGGAAACACCATATATTTT.

The chain employs TRBV7-2 and TRBJ1-6; the D gene is possibly TRBD1 (6 bases). Germline V gene data show CDR1 as SGHTA and CDR2 as FQGNSA. The CDR3 totals 13 residues. The V end was cut by 6 bases, the J end by 9 bases, with 12 bases between. CDR3 sequence: CASRFTGSSPLHF. In DNA, the CDR3 is TGTGCCAGCAGGTTTACAGGGAGTTCACCCCTCCACTTT.

The V call is TRBV6-5, the J call TRBJ1-4; D might be TRBD1 (6 bases). This CDR3 comprises 13 residues. The germline V gene encodes CDR1 MNHEY and CDR2 SVGAGI. Trimming stripped 5 bases from V and 6 bases from J, with 10 bases between. The CDR3 nucleotides are TGTGCCAGCAGTAACGACAGGCATGAAAAACTGTTTTTT. The encoded protein is CASSNDRHEKLFF.

This chain links TRBV6-5 with TRBJ1-2; 10 nucleotides align to TRBD1. The trim removed 0 bases at V and 1 base at J, leaving 2 bases unmatched. Germline CDR1 is MNHEY and CDR2 is SVGAGI. The CDR3 contains 16 residues. In nucleotides, the CDR3 is TGTGCCAGCAGTTACTCGGACAGGGGGGGTAACTATGGCTACACCTTC. It is translated as CASSYSDRGGNYGYTF.

The chain couples TRBV11-3 to TRBJ1-1; 8 bases align to TRBD1. V shed 5 bases, J shed 4 bases, and the junction held 12 bases outside the gene matches. Germline V gene sequence: CDR1 SGHNT, CDR2 YENEEA. The CDR3 loop spans 16 amino acids. The CDR3 protein is CASSRLKQGESTEAFF. Here the CDR3 DNA reads TGTGCCAGCAGCCGGCTTAAACAGGGGGAGAGCACTGAAGCTTTCTTT.

This clone was recorded a few times. The chain uses TRBV24-1 and TRBJ2-2; tentatively, D is TRBD1 (5 bases). Germline V CDR1 and CDR2: KGHDR, SFDVKD. V was pared by 9 bases and J by 0 bases, with 10 bases between. CDR3 length: 14 amino acids. The CDR3 bases are TGTGCCACCTCGAGGACAACGAACACCGGGGAGCTGTTTTTT. Protein sequence: CATSRTTNTGELFF.

Here the CDR3 reads CASSLLVGDTQYF. CDR3 sequence (DNA): TGTGCCAGCAGTTTGCTAGTAGGAGATACGCAGTATTTT. The chain is built from TRBV27 and TRBJ2-3, with D unresolved. Trimming removed 3 bases at V and 5 bases at J, with 9 bases between. The CDR3 is made up of 13 amino acids. Germline CDR1 MNHEY, CDR2 SMNVEV (reference sequence).

The chain joins TRBV28 to TRBJ2-3; D remains ambiguous. The CDR3 sequence is 13 residues long. V lost 3 bases to trimming and J lost 2 bases, with 6 bases between them. In germline, CDR1 is MDHEN, CDR2 SYDVKM. In DNA form, the CDR3 reads TGTGCCAGCAGTTTGTACCCCACAGATACGCAGTATTTT. The encoded protein is CASSLYPTDTQYF.

The chain employs TRBV19 and TRBJ1-2, with a tentative D call TRBD1 (6 bases). Germline V gene lookup returns CDR1 LNHDA and CDR2 SQIVND (reference sequence). V dropped 6 bases and J dropped 6 bases, with 8 bases sitting between them. CDR3 length: 11 residues. In DNA, the CDR3 is TGTGCCAGTAGGCAGGGGAATGGCTACACCTTC. This encodes CASRQGNGYTF. Full variable domain (rest looked up from reference TRBV19 and TRBJ1-2): DGGITQSPKYLFRKEGQNVTLSCEQNLNHDAMYWYRQDPGQGLRLIYYSQIVNDFQKGDIAEGYSVSREKKESFPLTVTSAQKNPTAFYLCASRQGNGYTFGSGTRLTVV.

The genes are TRBV2 and TRBJ2-2, with 9 bases lining up with TRBD2. The CDR3 is made up of 17 amino acids. Per the germline V gene, CDR1 is SNHLY and CDR2 is FYNNEI. The junction had 12 bases not matched to a gene; V was cut back by 10 bases and J by 0 bases. This CDR3 reads CATGIRLAAANTGELFF. The CDR3 DNA is TGTGCCACAGGGATCCGACTAGCGGCCGCGAACACCGGGGAGCTGTTTTTT.

This chain links TRBV5-1 with TRBJ2-2; D gene unclear. V was trimmed by 5 bases and J by 0 bases, leaving 11 bases between them. CDR1 is SGHRS, CDR2 YFSETQ, per germline. The length of the CDR3 is 15 residues. CDR3 sequence (DNA): TGCGCCAGCAGGCGACACTTCGCGAACACCGGGGAGCTGTTTTTT. Protein product: CASRRHFANTGELFF.

The gene calls are TRBV18 and TRBJ1-1; no firm D call. V was trimmed by 7 bases and J by 0 bases, leaving 18 bases between them. The CDR3 has 16 residues. Germline loops: CDR1 KGHSH, CDR2 LQKENI. The CDR3 sequence is CASLQTGHALNTEAFF. The CDR3 nucleotides are TGTGCCAGCTTACAGACCGGCCACGCCCTGAACACTGAAGCTTTCTTT.

This clone appeared a single time. This rearrangement joins TRBV18 to TRBJ1-1, with D possibly TRBD1 on 6 matching bases. The V end was cut by 4 bases, the J end by 1 base, with 7 bases between. Per germline, CDR1 KGHSH and CDR2 LQKENI. This CDR3 region has 13 residues. The DNA of the CDR3 is TGTGCCAGCTCACAGGGGGAGAACACTGAAGCTTTCTTT. This gives the protein CASSQGENTEAFF.

The V gene is TRBV18, the J gene TRBJ2-5, with TRBD2 as a possible D gene (5 bases). The V and J ends lost 0 bases and 4 bases respectively, with 18 bases between them. Germline CDR1 and CDR2: KGHSH and LQKENI. CDR3 length: 17 residues. CDR3 sequence reads: CASSPPSSSYRGETQYF. The CDR3 DNA reads as TGTGCCAGCTCACCACCGTCTAGCAGCTACCGTGGAGAGACCCAGTACTTC.

The chain couples TRBV19 to TRBJ2-7; D gene uncertain. Germline loops: CDR1 LNHDA, CDR2 SQIVND (reference sequence). The CDR3 extends over 13 amino acids. V lost 3 bases, J lost 2 bases, and 8 bases lay in between. CDR3 loop: CASSMRLTYEQYF. The CDR3 DNA reads as TGTGCCAGTAGTATGAGGCTTACCTACGAGCAGTACTTC.

As regards this clone: The junction differs from germline at one of its ends, possibly a read error. The chain's CDR3 is CACRQTGELFF. The CDR3 bases are TGCGCCTGCAGACAGACCGGGGAGCTGTTTTTT. This chain uses TRBV5-1 with TRBJ2-2; D might be TRBD1 (5 bases). Germline CDR1 is SGHRS and CDR2 is YFSETQ. CDR3 length: 11 residues.

The J gene is TRBJ2-5, the V gene TRBV18, with D unclear. The CDR3 has 13 amino acids. Germline V lookup: CDR1 KGHSH, CDR2 LQKENI. Trimming removed 5 bases from V and 4 bases from J, with 11 bases in between. The CDR3 coding sequence is TGTGCCAGCTCAATGCCGAGAGGAGAGACCCAGTACTTC. This translates into CASSMPRGETQYF. The full variable domain, in which reference TRBV18 and TRBJ2-5 provide the parts outside the CDR3, is NAGVMQNPRHLVRRRGQEARLRCSPMKGHSHVYWYRQLPEEGLKFMVYLQKENIIDESGMPKERFSAEFPKEGPSILRIQQVVRGDSAAYFCASSMPRGETQYFGPGTRLLVL.

In DNA, the CDR3 is TGTGCCAGCAGCCTTCAGGGTGCCACCGGGGAGCTGTTTTTT. Translated: CASSLQGATGELFF. This chain links TRBV7-7 with TRBJ2-2; D possibly corresponds to TRBD1 (5 bases). The CDR3 covers 14 residues. Trimming took 5 bases from V and 4 from J, leaving 11 bases between them. Germline lookup yields CDR1 SSHAT and CDR2 FNYEAQ (reference sequence).